This T cell receptor (beta chain) is drawn from a study of monozygotic twins with inflammatory bowel disease. The CDR3 extends over 13 amino acids. The germline V gene has CDR1 DFQATT and CDR2 SNEGSKA (reference sequence). From its re-call of the 5' RACE reads, TCRdb lists each CDR3 protein once, without DNA. This sample's table has 300,000 to 450,000 distinct CDR3 sequences. This TCR was sampled from a human donor with ulcerative colitis or Crohn's disease, or a healthy co-twin of an affected twin (not recorded which). Material: blood. V usage is TRBV20-1 and J usage is TRBJ1-1; TCRdb designates TRBD1, a call that cannot be tested without DNA. The CDR3 is CSARERQYTEAFF.